This T cell receptor beta chain was captured by sequencing in a study of cytomegalovirus exposure and HLA in healthy donors. V lost 6 bases to trimming and J lost 3 bases, with 15 bases between them. The CDR3 extends over 14 amino acids. Germline CDR1 MNHEY, CDR2 SVGAGI. Concerning this clone: The target antigen is unknown.

Study-wide findings and caveats: In vitro data verified a few CMV-associated chains as specific for CMV antigens. It was assumed in the presence/absence analyses that sequencing depth was roughly uniform across donors. The sole available immune exposure information was CMV serostatus.

Primers: 60 Vbeta forward and 13 Jbeta reverse. TCRdb's copy holds only in-frame clones and misses some; the assay was immunoSEQ multiplex PCR. The repertoire holds roughly 140,000 clones, with almost 80% as singletons. V gene TRBV6-5 combines with J gene TRBJ2-7; tentative D call: TRBD2 (7 bases). Sequencing was done on a sample of PBMCs. The TCR was taken from a woman aged 25 to 39 in good health and CMV-seronegative. CDR3 region: CASRLTGGGYEQYF. The CDR3 coding sequence is TGTGCCAGCAGACTTACGGGGGGCGGCTACGAGCAGTACTTC.